Listed below are T cell receptor beta chains from one sample, sequenced in a study of blood T cells in healthy people across ages. TCRdb used MiXCR to reprocess the 5' RACE reads, holding one entry per CDR3 protein. The sample lists about 1.8 million distinct CDR3 sequences, around half occurring once. The sequenced material came from blood. The source is a woman between 40 and 50 years old in good health. Both conserved end residues are part of each CDR3. D genes are given only for firm matches. Size is stated for part of the rows, as once, few or many counts, or as a class when the clone is expanded.

once,TRBD2,TRBV20-1,TRBJ2-7,18,TGCAGTGCTAGACCCTGGCGTCAGGGGCCGGGACTAGTCTACGAGCAGTACTTC,CSARPWRQGPGLVYEQYF
few,-,TRBV5-6,TRBJ2-1,14,TGTGCCAGCAGCTTGGCCGAAAATGTCAATGAGCAGTTCTTC,CASSLAENVNEQFF
-,TRBD2,TRBV7-2,TRBJ2-1,17,TGTGCCAGCAGCATTAATCCTGGGGGACTAGCCTACAATGAGCAGTTCTTC,CASSINPGGLAYNEQFF
-,-,TRBV12-3/TRBV12-4,TRBJ2-3,14,TGTGCCAGCAGCCGGGGCCTGGGCGCAGATACGCAGTATTTT,CASSRGLGADTQYF
-,-,TRBV28,TRBJ1-1,14,TGTGCCAGCAGTTTACCCGGACGGGCCACTGAAGCTTTCTTT,CASSLPGRATEAFF
few,-,TRBV10-3,TRBJ2-7,12,TGTGCCATCAGCGGGTTAGGGAGCGAGCAGTACTTC,CAISGLGSEQYF
-,-,TRBV7-3,TRBJ1-1,15,TGTGCCAGCAGCTTCCGGCCGGGGGAAAACACTGAAGCTTTCTTT,CASSFRPGENTEAFF
few,-,TRBV7-9,TRBJ2-7,13,TGTGCCAGCAGCTTAAGTACAACCTACGAGCAGTACTTC,CASSLSTTYEQYF
-,TRBD1,TRBV28,TRBJ2-1,16,TGTGCCAGCACCCCGGGGACAGGTTTCGTCTACAATGAGCAGTTCTTC,CASTPGTGFVYNEQFF
-,-,TRBV13,TRBJ1-4,14,TGTGCCAGCAGCTTCCAGGGGACCGAGGGAAAACTGTTTTTT,CASSFQGTEGKLFF
-,TRBD1,TRBV6-1,TRBJ2-7,14,TGTGCCAGCACTTACGGGACAGGGCCCTACGAGCAGTACTTC,CASTYGTGPYEQYF
few,TRBD1,TRBV29-1,TRBJ1-5,14,TGCAGCGTTGTCACAGGGGACCCGAGTCAGCCCCAGCATTTT,CSVVTGDPSQPQHF
few,-,TRBV25-1,TRBJ2-5,15,TGTGCCAGCAGTGAAGGTGGGACTCGCATCGAGACCCAGTACTTC,CASSEGGTRIETQYF
-,TRBD2,TRBV28,TRBJ2-1,17,TGTGCCAGCAGTTCTCGGCGACTAGCGGACTCCTACAATGAGCAGTTCTTC,CASSSRRLADSYNEQFF
-,TRBD1,TRBV12-3/TRBV12-4,TRBJ2-5,15,TGTGCCAGCAGATCGACAGGGGTGGGCCAAGAGACCCAGTACTTC,CASRSTGVGQETQYF
-,-,TRBV5-1,TRBJ2-3,18,TGCACCAGCAGCTTGTCCCCTCATGATGGGACCGGGACAGATACGCAGTATTTT,CTSSLSPHDGTGTDTQYF
few,-,TRBV4-1,TRBJ2-7,17,TGCGCCAGCAGCCAAGATCAGGGCAGGGCCAATTCCTACGAGCAGTACTTC,CASSQDQGRANSYEQYF
-,-,TRBV29-1,TRBJ2-7,11,TGCAGCGTTGAATCCTCCTACGAGCAGTACTTC,CSVESSYEQYF
-,-,TRBV6-1,TRBJ1-2,15,TGTGCCAGCAGTACCCGGGACCGAGCTAACTATGGCTACACCTTC,CASSTRDRANYGYTF
-,-,TRBV10-2,TRBJ2-3,14,TGCGCCATTTCCGGACGGGGGGCTAAAGATACGCAGTATTTT,CAISGRGAKDTQYF
-,TRBD2,TRBV7-2,TRBJ2-2,17,TGTGCCAGCAGCTCCCTTTCGGGACTATTGAACACCGGGGAGCTGTTTTTT,CASSSLSGLLNTGELFF
-,-,TRBV28,TRBJ2-7,15,TGTGCCAGCAGCTTTAGGAGGGCAGGCGACAATGAGCAGTACTTC,CASSFRRAGDNEQYF
few,-,TRBV29-1,TRBJ2-5,11,TGCAGCGTCAGACTGGGGGAGACCCAGTACTTC,CSVRLGETQYF